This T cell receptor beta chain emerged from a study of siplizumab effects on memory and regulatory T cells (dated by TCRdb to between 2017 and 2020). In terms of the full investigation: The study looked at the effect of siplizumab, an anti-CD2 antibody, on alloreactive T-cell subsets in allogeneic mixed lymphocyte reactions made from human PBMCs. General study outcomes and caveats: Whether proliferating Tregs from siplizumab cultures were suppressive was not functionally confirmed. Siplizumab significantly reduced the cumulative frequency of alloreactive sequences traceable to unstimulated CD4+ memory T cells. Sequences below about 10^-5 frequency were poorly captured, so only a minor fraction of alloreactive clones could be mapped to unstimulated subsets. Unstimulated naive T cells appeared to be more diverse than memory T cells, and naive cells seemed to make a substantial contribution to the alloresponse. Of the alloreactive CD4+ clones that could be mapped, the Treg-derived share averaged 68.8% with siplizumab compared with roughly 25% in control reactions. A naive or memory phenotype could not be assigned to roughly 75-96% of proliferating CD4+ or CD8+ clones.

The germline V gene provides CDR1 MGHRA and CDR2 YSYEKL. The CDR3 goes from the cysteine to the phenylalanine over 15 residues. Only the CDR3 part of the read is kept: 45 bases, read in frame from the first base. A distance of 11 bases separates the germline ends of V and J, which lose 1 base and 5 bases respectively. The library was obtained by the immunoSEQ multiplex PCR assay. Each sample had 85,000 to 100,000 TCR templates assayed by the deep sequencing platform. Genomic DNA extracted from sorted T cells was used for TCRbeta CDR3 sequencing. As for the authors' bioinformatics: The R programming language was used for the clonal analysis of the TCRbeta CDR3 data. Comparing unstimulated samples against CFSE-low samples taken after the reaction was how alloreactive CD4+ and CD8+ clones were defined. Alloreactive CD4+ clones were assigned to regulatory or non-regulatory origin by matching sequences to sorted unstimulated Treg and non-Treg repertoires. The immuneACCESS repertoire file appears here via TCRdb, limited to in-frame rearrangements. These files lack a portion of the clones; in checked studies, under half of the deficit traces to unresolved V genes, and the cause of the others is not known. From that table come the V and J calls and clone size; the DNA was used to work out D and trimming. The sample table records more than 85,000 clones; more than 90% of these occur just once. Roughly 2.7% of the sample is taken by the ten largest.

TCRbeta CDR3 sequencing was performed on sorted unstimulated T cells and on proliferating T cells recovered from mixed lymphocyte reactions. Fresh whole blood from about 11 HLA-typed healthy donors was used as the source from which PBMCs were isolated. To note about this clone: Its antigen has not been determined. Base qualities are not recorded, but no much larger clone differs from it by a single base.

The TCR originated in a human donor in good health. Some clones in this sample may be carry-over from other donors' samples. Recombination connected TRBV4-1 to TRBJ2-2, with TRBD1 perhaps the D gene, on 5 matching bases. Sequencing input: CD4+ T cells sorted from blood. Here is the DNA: TGCGCCAGCAGCCAAGGAAGCAGGGTAACCGGGGAGCTGTTTTTT. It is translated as CASSQGSRVTGELFF.